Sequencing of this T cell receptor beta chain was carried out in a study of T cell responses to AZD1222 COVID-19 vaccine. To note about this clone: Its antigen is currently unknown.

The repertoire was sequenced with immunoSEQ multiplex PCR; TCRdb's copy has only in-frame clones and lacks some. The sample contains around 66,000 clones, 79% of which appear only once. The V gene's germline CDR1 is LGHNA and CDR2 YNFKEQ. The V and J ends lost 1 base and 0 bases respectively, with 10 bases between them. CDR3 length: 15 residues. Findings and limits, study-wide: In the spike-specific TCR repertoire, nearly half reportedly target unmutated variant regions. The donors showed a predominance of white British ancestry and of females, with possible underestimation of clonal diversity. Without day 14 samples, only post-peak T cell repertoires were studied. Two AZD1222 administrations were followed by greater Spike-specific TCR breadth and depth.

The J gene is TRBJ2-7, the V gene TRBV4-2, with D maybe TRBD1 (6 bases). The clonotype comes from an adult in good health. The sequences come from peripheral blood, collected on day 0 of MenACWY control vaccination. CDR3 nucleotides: TGTGCCAGCAGCCAAGCGTCAGGGGTCTCCTACGAGCAGTACTTC. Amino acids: CASSQASGVSYEQYF.